The 6 T cell receptor beta chains below were found in one sample sequenced in a study of pediatric ulcerative colitis (dated by TCRdb to between 2018 and 2021). The library was obtained by the immunoSEQ multiplex PCR assay. Imported from immuneACCESS, the table was reduced by TCRdb to in-frame sequences with V and J called. These copies leave out some clones; in studies compared against another copy, an unresolved V gene accounts for under half, and the cause of the remainder is not known. In this sample the table shows 20,000 to 25,000 clones, about three quarters of which occur a single time. About a sixth of the sample lies in the top ten. During colonoscopy, one to two rectal pinch biopsies were obtained for research purposes. Sequencing was done on a sample of gut tissue. The receptors here all came from a boy under 18 with severe ulcerative colitis.

This chain links TRBV7-9 with TRBJ1-2; D gene unclear. Trimming stripped 1 base from V and 4 bases from J, with 10 bases between. The germline V gene encodes CDR1 SEHNR and CDR2 FQNEAQ (reference sequence). CDR3 length equals 14 residues. CDR3: CASSLVGPAYGYTF. The CDR3 DNA is TGTGCCAGCAGCTTAGTTGGACCGGCCTATGGCTACACCTTC.

The chain uses TRBV7-2 and TRBJ1-2; 8 nucleotides align to TRBD1. Germline lookup yields CDR1 SGHTA and CDR2 FQGNSA. This CDR3 is built from 14 residues. Trimming took 5 bases from V and 10 from J; bases not matched to a gene: 12. As DNA, the CDR3 is TGTGCCAGCAGCCACGGGACAGGTGGTAGGGACTACACCTTC. Translation gives CASSHGTGGRDYTF.

The sample holds a few counts of this clone. The chain carries TRBV6-5 and TRBJ1-2; D gene ambiguous. Germline V gene sequence: CDR1 MNHEY, CDR2 SVGAGI. The CDR3 is made up of 11 amino acids. V was pared by 6 bases and J by 8 bases, with 10 bases between. CDR3 nucleotides: TGTGCCAGCAGCTCCCGTGGAGGCTACACCTTC. Protein sequence: CASSSRGGYTF.

J is TRBJ1-4 and V is TRBV19, with a weak D call TRBD1 (6 bases). The CDR3 runs to 11 residues. V was shortened by 3 bases and J by 13 bases, with 9 bases between the two germline ends. Germline loops: CDR1 LNHDA, CDR2 SQIVND (reference sequence). The DNA of the CDR3 is TGTGCCAGTAGTATCCGGGGGCGACTGTTTTTT. It specifies CASSIRGRLFF.

J is TRBJ2-3 and V is TRBV10-2; D tentatively reads TRBD1 or TRBD2 (5 bases each). Trimming left V 10 bases short and J 5 bases short, with 19 bases between. CDR3 length: 14 residues. From germline, CDR1 is WSHSY and CDR2 SAAADI. The CDR3 spells CATQDPGRVDTQYF. Written as DNA, the CDR3 is TGCGCCACCCAGGACCCAGGGCGGGTAGATACGCAGTATTTT.

The chain employs TRBV2 and TRBJ1-2, with a tentative D call TRBD1 (5 bases). Trimming took 6 bases from V and 4 from J, leaving 15 bases between them. CDR1 SNHLY and CDR2 FYNNEI come from the germline V gene. The CDR3 length is 14 residues. The CDR3 reads CASSGGRFSYGYTF. Here the CDR3 DNA reads TGTGCCAGCAGCGGGGGACGGTTCTCCTATGGCTACACCTTC.